This T cell receptor beta chain is drawn from a study of CD8 T cells in ankylosing spondylitis. This clonotype occurred many times. Its target is not known. 5'-RACE, quantitative and with molecular barcodes, yielded the TCR beta libraries. Via MiXCR, TCRdb re-called the 5' RACE reads, giving one row per CDR3 protein. The sample holds 100,000 or so distinct CDR3 sequences, about 9% seen once. CDR3 length: 16 residues. Per the germline V gene, CDR1 is SGHTA and CDR2 is FQGNSA. The V segment lost 2 bases and the J segment 2 bases; nucleotides outside the gene matches: 5. Points from the study as a whole: Significant enrichment of disease-linked clones was reported in matched ankylosing spondylitis synovial fluid. Seven to nine highly homologous variants made up a TCR beta motif that seemed to typify ankylosing spondylitis blood. Researchers report that disease-linked clones proved CD8+ and relatively rare in peripheral blood.

Input material: blood, either unsorted or a sorted T cell fraction (not recorded which). J is TRBJ2-7 and V is TRBV7-2; 11 nucleotides match TRBD2. The sequence came from a male donor with ankylosing spondylitis. CDR3 amino acids: CASSLRLAGGTYEQYF. The CDR3 bases are TGTGCCAGCAGCTTAAGGCTAGCGGGGGGTACCTACGAGCAGTACTTC.